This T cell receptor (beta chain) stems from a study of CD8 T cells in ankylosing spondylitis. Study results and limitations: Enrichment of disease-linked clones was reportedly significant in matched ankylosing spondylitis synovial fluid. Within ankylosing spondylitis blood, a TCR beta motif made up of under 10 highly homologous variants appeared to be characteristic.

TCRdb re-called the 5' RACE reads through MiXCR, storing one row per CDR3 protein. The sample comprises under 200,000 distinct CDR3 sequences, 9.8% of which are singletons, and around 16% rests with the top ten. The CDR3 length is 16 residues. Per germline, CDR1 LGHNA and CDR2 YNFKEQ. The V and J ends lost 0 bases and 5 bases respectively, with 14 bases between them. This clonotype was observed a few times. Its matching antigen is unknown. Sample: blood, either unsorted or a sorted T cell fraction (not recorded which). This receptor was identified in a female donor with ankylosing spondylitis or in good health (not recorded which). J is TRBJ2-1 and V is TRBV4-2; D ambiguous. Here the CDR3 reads CASSQDTPGRNNEQFF. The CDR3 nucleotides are TGTGCCAGCAGCCAAGATACCCCCGGAAGGAACAATGAGCAGTTCTTC.